This T cell receptor (beta chain) was obtained from a study of Graves' ophthalmopathy and Graves' hyperthyroidism (dated by TCRdb to about 2018). A note on the overall study: Peripheral blood samples were taken at the time of initial diagnosis, before any treatment was given. T-cell repertoires of thyroid tissue and blood were compared in 5 or 6 hyperthyroidism patients. Following sample collection, hyperthyroidism patients were given methimazole at a starting dose of 30 mg daily, and ophthalmopathy patients were given high-dose intravenous methylprednisolone. An independent validation cohort comprised some 19 hyperthyroidism patients and some 16 patients who later progressed from hyperthyroidism to ophthalmopathy. To explore V-J signatures distinguishing ophthalmopathy from hyperthyroidism, a discovery set of roughly 100 patients (roughly 42 ophthalmopathy, 55 to 60 stable hyperthyroidism) was enrolled. The study used signatures of the TCR beta repertoire to tell Graves' ophthalmopathy apart from Graves' hyperthyroidism and to predict which patients would progress to ophthalmopathy. In total, 135 blood samples were TCR-sequenced: some 40 ophthalmopathy, under 80 hyperthyroidism and about 17 hyperthyroidism-to-ophthalmopathy patients.

Overall study outcomes, separate from this receptor: The 13-signature model separated ophthalmopathy from stable hyperthyroidism with 85% to 90% sensitivity and roughly 84% specificity in cross-validation, and 80%/75% in the test set. Most expanded thyroid clonotypes with a frequency above 0.001 also appeared in blood, which suggests that blood repertoires may reflect the immune response in the thyroid. In validation, the model predicted ophthalmopathy progression with roughly 68% sensitivity and approximately 75% specificity; some twelve predicted patients were CT-confirmed with GO in a median of around 6 months. Sample size was not statistically predetermined, and group allocation was not concealed from the investigators.

Remarks on this clonotype: No cognate antigen has been identified for it. The record has no base qualities; no much larger clone is one base away.

The CDR3 runs 13 residues from the cysteine to the phenylalanine. The entry retains the CDR3 DNA only, 39 bases that are in frame from base 1. The germline V gene sets CDR1 to KGHDR and CDR2 to SFDVKD. V loses 9 bases, J loses 0 bases, and the germline ends lie 7 bases apart. Patients with ophthalmopathy had moderately to severely active disease, with a Clinical Activity Score of 3 or more, a NOSPECS grade of 4 or more, and a disease duration of less than 3 months. Anyone with other autoimmune diseases, uncontrolled infections, pregnancy or lactation was excluded from the study. Diagnosis relied on clinical symptoms, serum thyroxine, TRAb, thyroid ultrasound and orbital computed tomography. Ficoll-Paque density gradient centrifugation was used to isolate PBMCs from around 10 ml of fresh peripheral blood. Trizol reagent was used to extract the total RNA, and its quality was then checked on an Agilent 2100 Bioanalyzer.

For repertoire sequencing, the TCR beta CDR3 regions were amplified from RNA transcripts. HTBI primers and the Qiagen OneStep RT-PCR kit were used in a first-round RT-PCR, which was followed by a second-round multiplex PCR, size selection and purification. Libraries were sequenced on an Illumina HiSeq2000 using paired-end 100 bp reads. The published analysis was carried out like this. SOAPnuke was used to process the reads, throwing out any read that had adapters, had uncalled bases, had a mean Phred below 15, or lacked an exact constant-primer or identifier match. COPE v1.2.5 was used to merge the high-quality paired reads. Each unique nucleotide sequence was defined as a clonotype, and clonotypes were aligned to IMGT TRB V, D and J references with MiTCR v1.1. The analysis was limited to V-J combinations with a frequency above 0.0001, which together covered 99.2% of repertoires. For each V-J combination, a TCR clonal expansion and chaos score was defined as the ratio of F50 clonal expansion to chaos observed in the TCRdist matrix. Welch's t-statistics and random forest were used to narrow the features down to approximately 13 V-J combinations, which were then fed into a naive Bayes classifier. The Morisita-Horn index was used to measure how similar the thyroid and blood repertoires were. The public reads were reanalyzed by TCRdb: fastp trimming at Q25, MiXCR alignment, in-frame beta chains only. Entries that share a CDR3 protein sequence are merged under the most common genes and DNA. The V and J calls were not made by the authors but by TCRdb's processing. This sample lists some 250,000 distinct CDR3 sequences; 45% to 55% were detected once. Together, the top ten hold over 40% of the sample.

This clonotype originated in an adult man with Graves' ophthalmopathy. This receptor chain uses TRBV24-1 and TRBJ2-2; the D gene remains uncertain. Input material: peripheral blood. The CDR3 protein is CATEAANTGELFF. The bases read TGTGCCACCGAGGCAGCGAACACCGGGGAGCTGTTTTTT.